The present T cell receptor (beta chain) was sequenced within a study of shared clonotypes between healthy human individuals. Donors were Caucasian adults residing in Nashville, Tennessee, USA. The authors distributed each subset's genomic DNA evenly over several immunoSEQ plates. Repertoires were generated with immunoSEQ multiplex PCR, while TCRdb's copy carries only in-frame clones and drops some. This table holds some 2,500,000 clones, under 95% found once. Trimming removed 0 bases from V and 7 bases from J; junction bases left unmatched: 19. CDR3 length: 19 amino acids. Germline CDR1 reads KGHSY; CDR2 reads FQNENV.

The material sequenced was naive CD4+ T cells from PBMCs. Regarding subset: CD45RA+ positively selected. The origin of this receptor is a man aged 18 to 29 in good health. Some clones in this sample may be carry-over from other donors' samples. The chain joins TRBV16 to TRBJ1-2, with 8 bases that match TRBD1. CDR3 DNA: TGTGCCAGCAGCCAATCATACGGGCAGGGGGCAGGTTTCGGTGGTGGCTACACCTTC. It yields the protein CASSQSYGQGAGFGGGYTF.